This is a list of T cell receptor beta chains from one sample in a study of shared clonotypes between healthy human individuals. The protocol was immunoSEQ multiplex PCR, while the TCRdb copy is restricted to in-frame clones and leaves out a portion. This sample has some 1,900,000 clones; 85% to 95% occur once, and the top ten carry 1% to 1.5%. Specimen: naive CD8+ T cells sorted from blood. The receptor source for this set is a man aged 18 to 35 in good health. Both conserved end residues are part of each CDR3. The D gene is left open where the match is weak. The size entry is marked missing in some rows and otherwise reads once, few, many or a size class.

D	V	size	J	DNA	CDR3
-	TRBV15	once	TRBJ2-1	TGTGCCACCAGCAGAGTAGGGCAGGGGAGAGACAATGAGCAGTTCTTC	CATSRVGQGRDNEQFF
TRBD1	TRBV5-1	-	TRBJ2-2	TGCGCCAGCAGCTTGGAACAGGGGGGCACCGGGGAGCTGTTTTTT	CASSLEQGGTGELFF
-	TRBV27	-	TRBJ1-4	TGTGCCAGCAGTTTACAGTACCTGGGGGTGGAAAAACTGTTTTTT	CASSLQYLGVEKLFF
TRBD2	TRBV23-1	-	TRBJ2-7	TGCGCCAGCAGCCTTCTAGCGGCCCCTAGAGAACTCTACGAGCAGTACTTC	CASSLLAAPRELYEQYF
-	TRBV10-3	-	TRBJ1-1	TGTGCCATCAGTGATCTGGGCGTGAACACTGAAGCTTTCTTT	CAISDLGVNTEAFF
-	TRBV13	-	TRBJ1-4	TGTGCCAGCAGCCACAAAGGTGGGGATGAAAAACTGTTTTTT	CASSHKGGDEKLFF
TRBD2	TRBV9	-	TRBJ2-3	TGTGCCAGCAGCGTTCCCCTAGCGGGGGAGGGAGATACGCAGTATTTT	CASSVPLAGEGDTQYF
-	TRBV5-4	-	TRBJ2-7	TGTGCCAGCAGCTCGGCCAAACGGGGCCACGAGCAGTACTTC	CASSSAKRGHEQYF
TRBD2	TRBV30	-	TRBJ2-1	TGTGCCTGGAACCCAGGGACTAGTTGGGATGAGCAGTTCTTC	CAWNPGTSWDEQFF
-	TRBV4-1	-	TRBJ2-6	TGCGCCAGCAGCCAAGGATGGGGGAACTCTGGGGCCAACGTCCTGACTTTC	CASSQGWGNSGANVLTF
TRBD1	TRBV13	few	TRBJ2-3	TGTGCCAGCAGCTCTCCCTTCGCAGGGGGCGCAGATACGCAGTATTTT	CASSSPFAGGADTQYF
-	TRBV4-3	-	TRBJ1-4	TGCGCCAGCAGCCAATTAACGGGGCCCAATGAAAAACTGTTTTTT	CASSQLTGPNEKLFF
-	TRBV7-9	-	TRBJ2-3	TGTGCCAGCAGCCCGCCCCCGAGGGCAGATACGCAGTATTTT	CASSPPPRADTQYF
TRBD1	TRBV13	-	TRBJ1-4	TGTGCCAGCAGCTTAGACAGGGGCACTAATGAAAAACTGTTTTTT	CASSLDRGTNEKLFF